These T cell receptor beta chains were read from a single sample in a study of blood T cell repertoires in COVID-19. Profiled with immunoSEQ multiplex PCR; TCRdb holds only in-frame clones, not every one. Here the sample spans 99,000 or so clones, about 86% being singletons. What was sequenced was peripheral blood. Every receptor here comes from a woman aged 60-75 years in a cohort sampled during active or convalescent COVID-19. CDR3s include the opening cysteine and the closing phenylalanine or tryptophan. The order of the fields is V gene, D gene, clone size, J gene, CDR3 protein, CDR3 DNA. The D gene is left open where the match is weak. Size is stated for part of the rows, as once, few or many counts, or as a class when the clone is expanded.

TRBV29-1	.	once	TRBJ1-2	CSVVEDSLYGYTF	TGCAGCGTTGTGGAGGACAGCCTCTATGGCTACACCTTC
TRBV7-6	TRBD2	.	TRBJ2-6	CASSLAPGGARTGANVLTF	TGTGCCAGCAGCTTAGCCCCGGGGGGGGCTAGGACTGGGGCCAACGTCCTGACTTTC
TRBV19	.	.	TRBJ1-5	CASSIPTRGSNQPQHF	TGTGCCAGTAGTATCCCGACCAGGGGTAGCAATCAGCCCCAGCATTTT
TRBV7-9	TRBD1	.	TRBJ1-2	CASSPPLQGVGYGYTF	TGTGCCAGCAGCCCACCTTTGCAGGGGGTCGGCTATGGCTACACCTTC
TRBV27	.	.	TRBJ2-7	CASSLGAGTYEQYF	TGTGCCAGCAGTTTAGGTGCGGGGACCTACGAGCAGTACTTC
TRBV29-1	TRBD2	.	TRBJ2-3	CSASGLAGGGGTDTQYF	TGCAGCGCTTCGGGACTAGCGGGAGGAGGTGGGACAGATACGCAGTATTTT
TRBV19	TRBD1	.	TRBJ1-2	CASSMRGRAGYTF	TGTGCCAGTAGTATGAGGGGGCGGGCCGGCTACACCTTC
TRBV7-9	.	.	TRBJ1-2	CASSPGGTYGYTF	TGTGCCAGCAGCCCCGGGGGGACCTATGGCTACACCTTC
TRBV5-1	TRBD1	.	TRBJ1-3	CASSEQGASGNTIYF	TGCGCCAGCAGCGAACAGGGGGCGTCTGGAAACACCATATATTTT
TRBV5-1	TRBD2	.	TRBJ2-1	CASSLLPAGGHNEQFF	TGCGCCAGCAGCTTGTTGCCAGCGGGAGGGCACAATGAGCAGTTCTTC
TRBV5-6	.	.	TRBJ2-1	CASSPFGADSYNEQFF	TGTGCCAGCAGCCCCTTCGGAGCGGACTCCTACAATGAGCAGTTCTTC
TRBV3-1/TRBV3-2	TRBD1	.	TRBJ2-5	CASSQGDRQGAETQYF	TGTGCCAGCAGCCAAGGGGACAGACAGGGGGCTGAGACCCAGTACTTC
TRBV20-1	.	.	TRBJ1-1	CSASRSTEAFF	TGCAGTGCTAGTAGGAGCACTGAAGCTTTCTTT
TRBV2	.	.	TRBJ2-7	CASRRTGLSYEQYF	TGTGCCAGCAGGAGGACTGGGCTCTCCTACGAGCAGTACTTC
TRBV4-1	TRBD2	once	TRBJ2-1	CASSQDGLAANEQFF	TGCGCCAGCAGCCAAGATGGACTAGCGGCAAATGAGCAGTTCTTC
TRBV5-6	TRBD2	.	TRBJ2-2	CASSLLATSNTGELFF	TGTGCCAGCAGCTTACTAGCGACCTCGAACACCGGGGAGCTGTTTTTT
TRBV30	.	.	TRBJ1-2	CAWSVTGGYTF	TGTGCCTGGAGTGTAACCGGGGGCTACACCTTC
TRBV7-3	.	.	TRBJ2-1	CASSLSRPSDNEQFF	TGTGCCAGCAGCTTAAGTCGTCCTAGCGACAATGAGCAGTTCTTC
TRBV6-5	.	.	TRBJ1-1	CASSYSTQVNTEAFF	TGTGCCAGCAGTTACTCCACACAGGTGAACACTGAAGCTTTCTTT
TRBV24-1	TRBD2	.	TRBJ2-7	CATSDSGLAGFEQYF	TGTGCCACCAGTGATTCAGGACTAGCGGGGTTTGAGCAGTACTTC
TRBV2	TRBD2	.	TRBJ2-2	CASSGELAGGYTGELFF	TGTGCCAGCAGTGGAGAATTAGCGGGAGGTTACACCGGGGAGCTGTTTTTT
TRBV29-1	.	.	TRBJ1-1	CSVQGKGTEAFF	TGCAGCGTCCAGGGGAAAGGGACTGAAGCTTTCTTT
TRBV16	.	.	TRBJ2-6	CASSPAGANVLTF	TGTGCCAGCAGCCCCGCTGGGGCCAACGTCCTGACTTTC
TRBV4-2	.	.	TRBJ1-2	CASSPRQAANYGYTF	TGTGCCAGCAGCCCTCGACAGGCTGCTAACTATGGCTACACCTTC
TRBV29-1	TRBD2	once	TRBJ2-3	CSVVVAGADTQYF	TGCAGCGTTGTGGTAGCGGGGGCAGATACGCAGTATTTT
TRBV5-6	.	once	TRBJ1-6	CASSLVGEVNKSPLHF	TGTGCCAGCAGCTTGGTAGGCGAGGTGAATAAGTCACCCCTCCACTTT
TRBV6-5	.	.	TRBJ1-6	CASTTGNSPLHF	TGTGCCAGCACAACAGGGAATTCACCCCTCCACTTT
TRBV7-3	TRBD2	.	TRBJ2-3	CASASGGGPDTQYF	TGTGCCAGCGCCTCGGGGGGGGGCCCCGATACGCAGTATTTT
TRBV9	TRBD1	.	TRBJ2-1	CASSQHGQGGNEQFF	TGTGCCAGCAGCCAACACGGACAGGGGGGAAATGAGCAGTTCTTC
TRBV7-7	TRBD1	.	TRBJ2-5	CASSLDRGETQYF	TGTGCTAGCAGCCTAGACAGGGGTGAGACCCAGTACTTC
TRBV7-3	.	few	TRBJ2-2	CASRQASNTGELFF	TGTGCCAGCAGACAGGCTTCAAACACCGGGGAGCTGTTTTTT
TRBV18	.	.	TRBJ2-2	CASSPPTPNTGELFF	TGTGCCAGCTCACCGCCGACTCCGAACACCGGGGAGCTGTTTTTT
TRBV25-1	.	.	TRBJ1-1	CASSEYFGGNTEAFF	TGTGCCAGCAGTGAATACTTCGGGGGGAACACTGAAGCTTTCTTT
TRBV10-1	.	.	TRBJ2-2	CASSDHRTANTGELFF	TGCGCCAGCAGTGACCATAGGACAGCGAACACCGGGGAGCTGTTTTTT
TRBV15	.	once	TRBJ1-5	CATSRPTGRHQPQHF	TGTGCCACCAGCAGACCTACAGGGCGCCATCAGCCCCAGCATTTT
TRBV30	.	.	TRBJ1-5	CAWSPAGKGNQPQHF	TGTGCCTGGAGTCCTGCGGGGAAGGGGAATCAGCCCCAGCATTTT
TRBV24-1	.	.	TRBJ1-5	CATRGGLNQPQHF	TGTGCCACCAGGGGGGGGTTAAATCAGCCCCAGCATTTT
TRBV7-9	.	.	TRBJ2-7	CASSSRTDYEQYF	TGTGCCAGCAGCTCAAGGACTGACTACGAGCAGTACTTC
TRBV9	TRBD1	.	TRBJ1-2	CASSDGTVNYGYTF	TGTGCCAGCAGCGACGGGACAGTTAACTATGGCTACACCTTC
TRBV10-2	.	.	TRBJ2-7	CASSPGTSYEQYF	TGCGCCAGCAGTCCCGGGACATCCTACGAGCAGTACTTC